In this sample, the clone carrying this T cell receptor beta chain turned up many times. The CDR3 contains 16 residues. J gave up 7 bases and V 0 bases, and 6 bases lay outside the gene matches. From germline, CDR1 is ENHRY and CDR2 SYGVKD. These data originate in a study of kidney transplant recipient with SARS-CoV-2 infection. Each CDR3 protein gets one entry after TCRdb re-called the reads with MiXCR. The table has approximately 250,000 distinct CDR3 sequences, around 26% seen once; the top ten hold 6% to 8.5%. The V and J genes are TRBV10-3 and TRBJ2-1; 10 nucleotides align to TRBD2. The sample in question was a blood sample, obtained at baseline and around day 120 from a kidney transplant recipient. This TCR derives from a male patient in his 30s who had COVID-19 and was a kidney transplant recipient. Some T cells may arise from the graft donor. CDR3 sequence reads: CAISESGTSAVNEQFF. CDR3 in DNA: TGTGCCATCAGTGAGTCCGGGACTAGCGCTGTTAATGAGCAGTTCTTC.